This TCR beta chain was profiled in a study of T cell responses to AZD1222 COVID-19 vaccine listed by TCRdb under 2021. Turning to the overall study: A total of 230 to 250 trial participants underwent TCR sequencing, of whom more than 200 had received two doses of AZD1222 and approximately 25 had received two doses of the MenACWY control vaccine. Trial participants were enrolled into age subgroups of 18-55, 56-69 and 70-plus years, which contained 148, 28 and 57 TCR-sequenced participants, respectively.

Comment on this clone: Its target antigen remains unknown. No base quality values were provided; no much bigger clone lies one nucleotide off.

The CDR3 regions of human TCRbeta chains were analyzed by immunosequencing. As for how the authors treated the data: Repertoire TCRs were checked for matches against a reference library of SARS-CoV-2-specific TCRs that had been generated using the MIRA antigen-specificity platform. Breadth was defined as the fraction of unique TCRs that were SARS-CoV-2-associated. Depth was defined as the fraction of total T cells that were SARS-CoV-2-associated. Using the MIRA data, each spike-specific TCR was mapped to the spike region that the TCR reacts to and placed in a CD4 or CD8 class. Log10-transformed breadth and depth values were compared by one-way ANOVA with Sidak's multiple comparisons tests. TCRdb limited this immuneACCESS table to in-frame rearrangements with V and J called. A share of clones is missing; checked studies link under half to unresolved V genes, and the rest is unexplained. That table is the source of V, J and clone size, and D and trimming were worked out from the DNA. Present in this sample are approximately 170,000 clones, under 95% of which were seen just once. The top ten clones comprise approximately 5.5% of the sample.

The time point label here, explained by the study, means: about 28 days (+/-7) after the second vaccine dose. AZD1222 recipients given second doses at about 4 weeks or at about 12 weeks were pooled, since spike-specific TCR depth and breadth were not found to differ between the two schedules. Vaccinee samples were obtained from the UK trials COV001 and COV002, which included a single-blind randomized controlled phase 2/3 trial of AZD1222 (ChAdOx1 nCoV-19) in healthy adults. For TCRbeta chain sequencing, PBMC samples were collected from trial participants at day 0 and at day 28 after the second dose. Findings and caveats that apply to the study as a whole: After two AZD1222 doses, both the breadth and the depth of spike-specific TCRs were significantly higher than at day 0 and than in MenACWY recipients. Only a handful of AZD1222 recipients were SARS-CoV-2 seropositive at baseline, limiting conclusions about previously exposed vaccinees. Because no day 14 peak-response samples were available, the repertoires could be characterized only after the peak T cell response. Reportedly, close to half of the unique spike-specific TCRs recognized epitopes lying outside the regions that are mutated in the B.1.351 and B.1.1.7 variants. The 56-69-year group was small, and its depth increase did not reach significance, likely because of low power. CD4 TCRs associated with the vaccine covered the entire spike protein, and the dominant responses were in regions 160-218 and 743-854. Participants were mostly white British and included more females than males, and it was suggested by the authors that clonal diversity may have been underestimated.

Per the germline V gene, SGHDN is the CDR1 and FVKESK is the CDR2. CDR3 length: 16 amino acids, cysteine to phenylalanine. Here the CDR3 DNA is all that survives: 48 bases in frame from base 1. V loses 1 base at its end and J loses 8 bases; junction bases beyond the gene matches: 8. The sequenced sample was peripheral blood, obtained 28 days after the second AZD1222 dose. The rearranged chain carries TRBV14 and TRBJ1-4; 9 central bases correspond to TRBD1. This TCR was recovered from an adult who received the AZD1222 COVID-19 vaccine. CDR3 sequence: CASSQGGTGSREKLFF. The DNA sequence follows: TGTGCCAGCAGCCAAGGTGGGACAGGGAGTAGAGAAAAACTGTTTTTT.